A single sample gave rise to the 7 T cell receptor beta chains below, sequenced in a study of T-cell memory formation after mild COVID-19. MiXCR was run by TCRdb on the 5' RACE reads, yielding one entry per CDR3 protein. This table holds about 290,000 distinct CDR3 sequences, more than 15% found once. The sequenced material came from PBMCs or a T cell subset sorted from them (not recorded which). The receptor set was obtained from a man aged 18 to 29 who had mild COVID-19 (a few samples of this study predate the infection). Cell type and time point are not known.

This clonotype appeared many times. The chain has TRBV20-1 and TRBJ2-7; D may be TRBD1 or TRBD2 (5 bases each). Trimming pared 0 bases from V and 3 bases from J, leaving 12 bases between. CDR3 length: 14 residues. The V gene's germline CDR1 is DFQATT and CDR2 SNEGSKA (reference sequence). The chain's CDR3 is CSARDRGRSYEQYF. The CDR3 DNA is TGCAGTGCTAGAGATCGGGGCAGAAGCTACGAGCAGTACTTC.

The chain joins TRBV5-1 to TRBJ1-1; D uncertain. Trimming shortened V by 0 bases and J by 4 bases, and 7 bases separated the two germline ends. Germline V gives CDR1 SGHRS, CDR2 YFSETQ. The CDR3 is 13 amino acids. The DNA for the CDR3 is TGCGCCAGCAGCTTGGGCACATCCACTGAAGCTTTCTTT. Its translation is CASSLGTSTEAFF.

This clonotype was found a few times. The CDR3 spells CSARDNGGDTEAFF. The CDR3 DNA follows: TGCAGTGCTAGAGATAATGGGGGGGACACTGAAGCTTTCTTT. J is TRBJ1-1 and V is TRBV20-1; D possibly corresponds to TRBD1 (5 bases). Germline values: CDR1 DFQATT, CDR2 SNEGSKA (reference sequence). The germline V and J ends were trimmed by 0 bases and 3 bases, with 11 bases remaining between them. The CDR3 has 14 amino acids.

The chain joins TRBV5-1 to TRBJ1-2; 10 bases match TRBD1. This CDR3 has 14 residues. Germline loops: CDR1 SGHRS, CDR2 YFSETQ. J was trimmed by 8 bases and V by 4 bases; bases with no gene match: 8. CDR3 sequence (DNA): TGCGCCAGCAGCCGGGGACAGGGGTCTGAAGGCTACACCTTC. This gives the protein CASSRGQGSEGYTF. Supplemented by reference TRBV5-1 and TRBJ1-2, the full variable domain reads KAGVTQTPRYLIKTRGQQVTLSCSPISGHRSVSWYQQTPGQGLQFLFEYFSETQRNKGNFPGRFSGRQFSNSRSEMNVSTLELGDSALYLCASSRGQGSEGYTFGSGTRLTVV.

This clonotype was seen a handful of times. The rearrangement links TRBV6-6 to TRBJ2-5, with 8 bases matching TRBD1. The CDR3 spans 15 residues. Unmatched junction bases numbered 5, after V lost 4 bases and J lost 1 base. Germline V gene lookup returns CDR1 MNHNY and CDR2 SVGAGI (reference sequence). The CDR3 region has the DNA TGTGCCAGCAGTTCCCTGGGGACAGGCCAAGAGACCCAGTACTTC. Translation: CASSSLGTGQETQYF.

The rearrangement links TRBV5-1 to TRBJ1-1; TRBD1 is a possible D gene (5 bases). Trimming pared 3 bases from V and 4 bases from J, leaving 13 bases between. CDR1 SGHRS and CDR2 YFSETQ come from the germline V gene. This CDR3 comprises 14 residues. CDR3 loop: CASSYKDIGTEAFF. CDR3 nucleotide sequence: TGCGCCAGCAGCTACAAGGACATTGGCACTGAAGCTTTCTTT.

At least ten counts were recorded for this clonotype. The chain employs TRBV5-1 and TRBJ2-7, with 8 nucleotides matching TRBD2. Trimming removed 0 bases from V and 4 bases from J; junction bases left unmatched: 3. This CDR3 has 14 amino acids. Germline loops: CDR1 SGHRS, CDR2 YFSETQ. This chain's CDR3 is CASSLDPGGYEQYF. CDR3 DNA: TGCGCCAGCAGCTTGGACCCGGGAGGGTACGAGCAGTACTTC.